The subject of this entry is one T cell receptor (beta chain). In the authors' methods: The assay estimated nucleated cells by amplifying reference gene primers. Measured with immunoSEQ multiplex PCR; TCRdb has only the in-frame clones, and not every one. V, J and clone size are those of that table, while D and trimming were read from the DNA. Of roughly 56,000 clones in the sample, 80% to 95% were seen once. The ends lost 9 bases at V and 1 base at J; junction bases unmatched: 8. The germline CDR1 and CDR2 sequences are LNHNV and YYDKDF (reference sequence). This CDR3 spans 15 amino acids. The data were obtained in a study of blood T cell repertoires in COVID-19. Whole-study context: Researchers got acute and convalescent COVID-19 samples from the United States, Italy and Spain. Nucleic acid was either cDNA or gDNA, and it came from T cells, B-cell-depleted T cells, or PBMCs.

The sequence came from a man aged 45-65 years with active COVID-19. The specimen was peripheral blood. The gene calls are TRBV15 and TRBJ2-3, with TRBD1 matching 9 bases. CDR3 in amino acids: CATTKGDRGTDTQYF. The CDR3, as DNA: TGTGCCACAACTAAGGGGGACAGGGGCACAGATACGCAGTATTTT.